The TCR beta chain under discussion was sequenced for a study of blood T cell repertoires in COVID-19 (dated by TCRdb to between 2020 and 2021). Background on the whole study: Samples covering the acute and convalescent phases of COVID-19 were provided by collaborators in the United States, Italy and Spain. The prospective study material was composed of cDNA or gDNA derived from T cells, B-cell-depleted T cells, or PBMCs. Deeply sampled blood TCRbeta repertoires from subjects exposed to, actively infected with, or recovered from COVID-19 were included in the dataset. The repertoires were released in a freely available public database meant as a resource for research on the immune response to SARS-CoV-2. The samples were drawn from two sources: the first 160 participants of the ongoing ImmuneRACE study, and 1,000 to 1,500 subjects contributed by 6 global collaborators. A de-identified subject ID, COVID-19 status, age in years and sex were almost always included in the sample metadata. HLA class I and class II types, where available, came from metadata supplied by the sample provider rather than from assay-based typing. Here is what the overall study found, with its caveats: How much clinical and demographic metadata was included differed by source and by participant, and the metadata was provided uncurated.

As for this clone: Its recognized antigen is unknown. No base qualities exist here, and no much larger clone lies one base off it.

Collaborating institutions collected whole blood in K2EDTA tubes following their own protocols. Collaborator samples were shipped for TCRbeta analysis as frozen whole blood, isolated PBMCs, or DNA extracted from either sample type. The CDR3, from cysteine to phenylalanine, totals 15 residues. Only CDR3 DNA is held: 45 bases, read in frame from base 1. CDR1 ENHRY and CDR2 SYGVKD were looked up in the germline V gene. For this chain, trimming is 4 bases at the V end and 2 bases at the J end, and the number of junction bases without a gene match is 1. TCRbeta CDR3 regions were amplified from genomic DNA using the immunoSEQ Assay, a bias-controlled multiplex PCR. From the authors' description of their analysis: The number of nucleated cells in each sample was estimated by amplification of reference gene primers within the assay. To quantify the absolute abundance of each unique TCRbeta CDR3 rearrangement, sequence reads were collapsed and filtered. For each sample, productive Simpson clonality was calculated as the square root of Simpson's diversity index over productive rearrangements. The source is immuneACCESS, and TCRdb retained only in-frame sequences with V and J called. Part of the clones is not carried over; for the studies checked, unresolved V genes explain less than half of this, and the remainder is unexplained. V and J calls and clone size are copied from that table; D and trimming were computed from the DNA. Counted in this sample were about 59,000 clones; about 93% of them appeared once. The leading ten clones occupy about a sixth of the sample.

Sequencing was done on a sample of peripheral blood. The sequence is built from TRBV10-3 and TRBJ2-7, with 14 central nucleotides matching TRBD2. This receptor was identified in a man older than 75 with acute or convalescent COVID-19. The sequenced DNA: TGTGCCATCAGTGGGACTAGCGGGGGGACCTACGAGCAGTACTTC. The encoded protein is CAISGTSGGTYEQYF.